This T cell receptor (beta chain) was captured by sequencing in a study of shared clonotypes between healthy human individuals. Regarding the study as a whole: Compared with memory subsets, naive subsets generally had larger estimated richness. Sampling included only blood; tissue repertoires likely differ.

Libraries were prepared by immunoSEQ multiplex PCR; TCRdb keeps only in-frame clonotypes and omits some of them. The profile covers some 1.5 million clones, with about 98% appearing a single time and approximately 0.45% taken by the ten largest. In the CD4+ fraction, cells were divided into CD45RA+ naive and CD45RA-negative memory subsets. For this clone: No antigen is known for it.

CDR1 and CDR2 from the germline V gene are MDHEN and SYDVKM. The CDR3 is 14 residues long. Trimming stripped 2 bases from V and 5 bases from J, with 12 bases between. The rearrangement uses TRBV28 and TRBJ1-2, with a tentative D call TRBD1 (5 bases). Material: naive CD4+ T cells sorted from blood. Subset defined: CD45RA+ positively selected. This receptor was taken from a man aged 30 to 39 in good health. The CDR3: CASSLSVTAYGYTF. In DNA, the CDR3 is TGTGCCAGCAGTTTAAGCGTGACAGCATATGGCTACACCTTC.